This TCR beta chain is from a study of blood T cell repertoires in COVID-19. Germline CDR1 LNHDA, CDR2 SQIVND (reference sequence). This CDR3 region has 11 residues. V was pared by 10 bases and J by 10 bases, with 16 bases between. Libraries were prepared by immunoSEQ multiplex PCR; TCRdb keeps only in-frame clonotypes and omits some of them. This sample carries under 400,000 clones, about 91% of them seen once, and the ten largest clones take approximately 1.8%. The sequence came from a woman younger than 45 with COVID-19, enrolled during active disease. The genes are TRBV19 and TRBJ1-1; a weak D match, TRBD1 (6 bases). Sample: peripheral blood. The CDR3 region has the DNA TGTGCCACGTCCGAGGGGGTAGGAGCTTTCTTT. Translated: CATSEGVGAFF.